Following are 9 T cell receptor beta chains from one sample sequenced in a study of T cell responses to AZD1222 COVID-19 vaccine. TCRdb keeps only in-frame clones here, not all; method: immunoSEQ multiplex PCR. The sample shows some 90,000 clones, 88% of them seen only once. The sample in question was peripheral blood, obtained on day 0 of AZD1222 vaccination. These receptors came from an adult in good health.

This chain connects TRBV5-4 to TRBJ1-1; 7 nucleotides align to TRBD1. Per germline, CDR1 SGHNT and CDR2 YYREEE (reference sequence). The ends lost 1 base at V and 0 bases at J; junction bases unmatched: 3. The CDR3 has 15 residues. For the CDR3, the DNA is TGTGCCAGCAGCTTGCCAGGGACAGTGAACACTGAAGCTTTCTTT. It yields the protein CASSLPGTVNTEAFF.

The CDR3, as DNA: TGTGCCAGCAGCGTAGGAGGGCGGGCTGAAGCTTTCTTT. It is translated as CASSVGGRAEAFF. The genes are TRBV9 and TRBJ1-1, with no clear D. V lost 0 bases to trimming and J lost 6 bases, with 9 bases between them. The CDR3 extends over 13 amino acids. Per germline, CDR1 SGDLS and CDR2 YYNGEE.

The V call is TRBV18, the J call TRBJ2-3; 9 nucleotides align to TRBD1. With V trimmed by 5 bases and J by 1 base, 4 bases remained unmatched. This CDR3 is 15 amino acids long. CDR1 KGHSH and CDR2 LQKENI come from the germline V gene. In nucleotides, the CDR3 is TGTGCCAGCTCAGAGGGACAGGGCGGCACAGATACGCAGTATTTT. Translated, it gives CASSEGQGGTDTQYF.

The count of this clone is one. V usage is TRBV6-2 or TRBV6-3 and J usage is TRBJ2-5; TRBD2 aligns across 12 bases. V was pared by 2 bases and J by 3 bases, with 7 bases of the junction left unmatched. The CDR3 spans 17 residues. The V gene's germline CDR1 is MNHEY and CDR2 SVGEGT. CDR3 sequence reads: CASSYPLAGGQEETQYF. The CDR3 bases are TGTGCCAGCAGTTACCCCCTAGCGGGGGGGCAGGAAGAGACCCAGTACTTC.

V is TRBV5-1 and J is TRBJ2-1; 11 nucleotides agree with TRBD2. This CDR3 spans 15 amino acids. V lost 5 bases and J lost 5; bases outside the gene matches: 6. Germline V lookup: CDR1 SGHRS, CDR2 YFSETQ. Written as DNA, the CDR3 is TGCGCCAGCAGTTTTACTAGCGGGGGACACAATGAGCAGTTCTTC. Residues: CASSFTSGGHNEQFF.

V gene TRBV29-1 combines with J gene TRBJ2-5, with D perhaps being TRBD1 or TRBD2 (5 bases each). Germline lookup yields CDR1 SQVTM and CDR2 ANQGSEA. The V gene lost 7 bases and the J gene lost 5 bases, with 17 bases spanning the gap. This CDR3 region has 13 residues. CDR3 sequence reads: CSGGPGSKETQYF. The CDR3 nucleotides read TGCAGCGGGGGACCGGGGAGTAAGGAGACCCAGTACTTC. The full variable domain, completed using reference TRBV29-1 and TRBJ2-5, is SAVISQKPSRDICQRGTSLTIQCQVDSQVTMMFWYRQQPGQSLTLIATANQGSEATYESGFVIDKFPISRPNLTFSTLTVSNMSPEDSSIYLCSGGPGSKETQYFGPGTRLLVL.

Note on this clone: The junction departs from the called germline gene at one end, perhaps through a read error. V and J are TRBV12-3 or TRBV12-4 and TRBJ1-6; the D gene is possibly TRBD1 (6 bases). The CDR3 is made up of 12 amino acids. The CDR3 bases are TGTGCCAGCACTTTACAGGGCTCACCCCTCCACTTT. Amino acid sequence: CASTLQGSPLHF.

The chain is built from TRBV7-8 and TRBJ2-2; TRBD1 matches 12 bases. V was clipped by 5 bases and J by 6 bases; unmatched bases: 7. Germline loops: CDR1 SGHVS, CDR2 FQNEAQ. The CDR3 extends over 16 amino acids. The CDR3 region has the DNA TGTGCCAGCAGCCATCCGGGACAGGGGGCACCCGGGGAGCTGTTTTTT. It specifies CASSHPGQGAPGELFF.

The chain uses TRBV9 and TRBJ2-2; D is perhaps TRBD2 (6 bases). This CDR3 contains 16 residues. V lost 0 bases to trimming and J lost 7 bases, with 16 bases between them. The germline V gene encodes CDR1 SGDLS and CDR2 YYNGEE. DNA of the CDR3: TGTGCCAGCAGCGTAGACCCAGCGGGCCCGGTCGGGGAGCTGTTTTTT. It is translated as CASSVDPAGPVGELFF.